The 27 T cell receptor beta chains below all came from one sample that was sequenced in a study of blood T cell repertoires in COVID-19. Profiled with immunoSEQ multiplex PCR; TCRdb holds only in-frame clones, not every one. In the table there are tens of thousands of clones, 86% of which are singletons. Sequenced: peripheral blood. These TCRs come from a man in his 60s with acute or convalescent COVID-19.

The V gene is TRBV7-9, the J gene TRBJ1-1; TRBD1 matches at 8 bases. The CDR3 sequence is 15 residues long. V lost 5 bases to trimming and J lost 5 bases; unmatched junction nucleotides: 10. CDR1 is SEHNR, CDR2 FQNEAQ, per germline (reference sequence). The CDR3 is CASSPQTGAGTEAFF. DNA for the CDR3: TGTGCCAGCAGCCCTCAGACAGGGGCCGGAACTGAAGCTTTCTTT.

Of note for this clone: At one end, the junction sequence differs from germline, possibly due to a read error. This chain joins TRBV6-4 and TRBJ2-3, with 7 bases that match TRBD1. This CDR3 is built from 11 residues. The germline V gene encodes CDR1 MRHNA and CDR2 SNTAGT. The chain's CDR3 is CATGIGGRLTF. The CDR3 bases are TGTGCCACCGGGATAGGGGGCCGGTTGACTTTT.

The rearrangement uses TRBV28 and TRBJ2-7, with a weak D call TRBD2 (6 bases). This CDR3 region has 16 residues. Germline lookup yields CDR1 MDHEN and CDR2 SYDVKM. V lost 5 bases to trimming and J lost 2 bases, with 19 bases between them. In DNA form, the CDR3 reads TGTGCCAGCAGTCGATCCAAACAGGTAGCGGCCTACGAGCAGTACTTC. It translates to CASSRSKQVAAYEQYF.

The V gene is TRBV14, the J gene TRBJ2-7; D is ambiguous. Looked up from germline, CDR1 is SGHDN and CDR2 is FVKESK. V was pared by 6 bases and J by 5 bases, with 8 bases between. The length of the CDR3 is 11 residues. CDR3 bases: TGTGCCAGCAGTCTACGCCACGAGCAGTACTTC. This gives the protein CASSLRHEQYF.

Worth noting for this clone: This CDR3 is also generated by other DNA sequences in the sample. The V and J genes are TRBV5-1 and TRBJ2-5; 7 bases line up with TRBD1. Germline V gene sequence: CDR1 SGHRS, CDR2 YFSETQ. The V segment lost 3 bases and the J segment 1 base; nucleotides outside the gene matches: 3. CDR3 size: 14 residues. This CDR3 is CASSSGTAQETQYF. DNA for the CDR3: TGCGCCAGCAGCTCCGGGACAGCCCAAGAGACCCAGTACTTC.

The rearrangement uses TRBV3-1 (or the pseudogene TRBV3-2) and TRBJ2-2; maybe TRBD2 (6 bases). V gave up 1 base and J gave up 2 bases, with 14 bases separating them. This CDR3 region has 17 residues. The germline CDR1 and CDR2 sequences are LGHDT and YNNKEL (reference sequence). The CDR3 protein is CASSQAGSGLNTGELFF. The CDR3 region has the DNA TGTGCCAGCAGCCAAGCGGGGAGCGGGCTTAACACCGGGGAGCTGTTTTTT.

This chain links TRBV7-8 with TRBJ1-1; 7 nucleotides agree with TRBD1. V lost 0 bases to trimming and J lost 4 bases; unmatched junction nucleotides: 5. The germline V gene has CDR1 SGHVS and CDR2 FQNEAQ. The CDR3 runs 15 residues. Written as DNA, the CDR3 is TGTGCCAGCAGCTTAGCTGGCAGGGGGTCCACTGAAGCTTTCTTT. Its protein product is CASSLAGRGSTEAFF.

V gene TRBV28 combines with J gene TRBJ2-5, with D possibly being TRBD2 (6 bases). The CDR3 runs 15 residues. V was pared by 5 bases and J by 4 bases, with 17 bases between. Germline assignment: CDR1 MDHEN and CDR2 SYDVKM. The CDR3 DNA sequence: TGTGCCAGCAGTCATCGTTCAGGGCGGGGAGAGACCCAGTACTTC. Its translation is CASSHRSGRGETQYF.

The rearrangement uses TRBV10-2 and TRBJ1-1, with unresolved D. The CDR3 consists of 10 residues. Per germline, CDR1 WSHSY and CDR2 SAAADI. V was trimmed by 4 bases and J by 7 bases, leaving 4 bases between them. DNA of the CDR3: TGCGCCAGCAGTGGGCTTGAAGCTTTCTTT. It encodes CASSGLEAFF.

This chain connects TRBV18 to TRBJ1-3; D may be TRBD1 (5 bases). CDR3 length: 15 amino acids. CDR1 is KGHSH, CDR2 LQKENI, per germline. V lost 2 bases and J 0 bases, leaving 8 bases between the germline ends. The CDR3 reads CASSPNRFSGNTIYF. The CDR3 nucleotides read TGTGCCAGCTCACCAAACAGGTTCTCTGGAAACACCATATATTTT.

The chain employs TRBV4-1 and TRBJ2-7, with unresolved D. This CDR3 has 17 amino acids. V lost 0 bases and J 2 bases, leaving 17 bases between the germline ends. CDR1 and CDR2 (germline): MGHRA, YSYEKL. This CDR3 is CASSQDRGGARTYEQYF. CDR3 in DNA: TGCGCCAGCAGCCAAGATAGAGGTGGCGCCCGGACCTACGAGCAGTACTTC.

V is TRBV6-2 or TRBV6-3 and J is TRBJ1-1, with 8 positions matching TRBD1. There are 14 residues in the CDR3. Per germline, CDR1 MNHEY and CDR2 SVGEGT. V gave up 6 bases and J gave up 3 bases; unmatched junction bases: 6. For the CDR3, the DNA is TGTGCCAGCAGCCGGACAGGGAGAGACACTGAAGCTTTCTTT. It specifies CASSRTGRDTEAFF.

The chain employs TRBV5-8 and TRBJ1-1; 9 bases map to TRBD1. Per germline, CDR1 SGHTS and CDR2 YDEGEE. The CDR3 length is 14 residues. V was clipped by 1 base and J by 2 bases; unmatched bases: 0. CDR3 bases: TGTGCCAGCAGCTTGACAGGGGGCAACACTGAAGCTTTCTTT. Encoded protein: CASSLTGGNTEAFF.

The V call is TRBV6-5, the J call TRBJ1-2; TRBD1 agrees at 7 bases. V lost 6 bases, J lost 4 bases, and 8 bases stayed unmatched. Germline V lookup: CDR1 MNHEY, CDR2 SVGAGI. The CDR3 runs 14 residues. The CDR3 DNA follows: TGTGCCAGCAGCCCCCCCGGGACAGTCTATGGCTACACCTTC. It codes for CASSPPGTVYGYTF.

The chain links TRBV19 to TRBJ2-7, with TRBD2 matching over 10 bases. The germline gives CDR1 LNHDA, CDR2 SQIVND (reference sequence). Germline trimming cut 3 bases from V and 7 bases from J; bases unmatched to any gene: 12. This CDR3 has 16 residues. The CDR3 protein is CASSIHLAGGVGEQYF. CDR3 sequence (DNA): TGTGCCAGTAGTATCCACTTAGCGGGAGGTGTGGGGGAGCAGTACTTC.

The rearrangement uses TRBV5-1 and TRBJ2-5; 7 bases fit TRBD1. The CDR3 sequence is 14 residues long. J was trimmed by 2 bases and V by 4 bases; bases with no gene match: 5. Germline V gene data show CDR1 as SGHRS and CDR2 as YFSETQ. The CDR3 bases are TGCGCCAGCAGCATCTGGACAGGACAAGAGACCCAGTACTTC. This encodes CASSIWTGQETQYF. Drawing the rest from reference TRBV5-1 and TRBJ2-5, the complete variable domain is KAGVTQTPRYLIKTRGQQVTLSCSPISGHRSVSWYQQTPGQGLQFLFEYFSETQRNKGNFPGRFSGRQFSNSRSEMNVSTLELGDSALYLCASSIWTGQETQYFGPGTRLLVL.

CDR3 loop: CASSDGQGADTQYF. CDR3 nucleotides: TGTGCCAGCAGCGACGGACAGGGGGCAGATACGCAGTATTTT. The chain has TRBV5-4 and TRBJ2-3, with 10 bases aligning to TRBD1. V lost 4 bases to trimming and J lost 4 bases; unmatched junction nucleotides: 3. This CDR3 has 14 residues. Per germline, CDR1 SGHNT and CDR2 YYREEE (reference sequence).

V is TRBV2 and J is TRBJ1-1, with D maybe TRBD1 (6 bases). V lost 4 bases and J 8 bases, leaving 11 bases between the germline ends. Germline-derived CDR1 and CDR2 are SNHLY and FYNNEI. This CDR3 spans 12 amino acids. CDR3 protein: CASSVGGEEAFF. CDR3 sequence (DNA): TGTGCCAGCAGTGTAGGGGGTGAAGAAGCTTTCTTT.

This clone has more than one count but fewer than ten. The chain couples TRBV4-2 to TRBJ2-7, with D hard to call. Trimming took 1 base from V and 4 from J, leaving 8 bases between them. This CDR3 region has 13 residues. Germline lookup yields CDR1 LGHNA and CDR2 YNFKEQ. The CDR3 bases are TGTGCCAGCAGCCAAGCTGAGGATTACGAGCAGTACTTC. Its translation is CASSQAEDYEQYF.

Here the CDR3 reads CASSPLRLAGETQYF. For the CDR3, the DNA is TGTGCCAGCAGCCCCCTTAGACTAGCGGGAGAGACCCAGTACTTC. The chain has TRBV6-6 and TRBJ2-5, with 10 bases aligning to TRBD2. Germline-derived CDR1 and CDR2 are MNHNY and SVGAGI (reference sequence). V trimming: 6 bases; J trimming: 4 bases; junction bases outside the gene matches: 8. The CDR3 is 15 residues long.

The chain carries TRBV11-2 and TRBJ1-2, with 10 bases aligning to TRBD1. This CDR3 spans 14 amino acids. Trimming took 7 bases from V and 4 from J; bases not matched to a gene: 6. Per the germline V gene, CDR1 is SGHAT and CDR2 is FQNNGV. This CDR3 is CASTFGTGVYGYTF. The CDR3, as DNA: TGTGCCAGCACCTTCGGGACAGGGGTCTATGGCTACACCTTC.

The rearrangement joins TRBV28 to TRBJ1-2, with 10 bases matching TRBD1. Germline V gives CDR1 MDHEN, CDR2 SYDVKM. The CDR3 spans 14 residues. V trimming: 5 bases; J trimming: 6 bases; junction bases outside the gene matches: 6. The CDR3 sequence is CASSRQGALDGYTF. Here the CDR3 DNA reads TGTGCCAGCAGTAGACAGGGGGCGCTTGATGGCTACACCTTC.

In its sample, this clone was seen a few times. The chain recombines TRBV10-1 with TRBJ2-7; no clear D. V was shortened by 0 bases and J by 4 bases, with 7 bases between the two germline ends. Germline V lookup: CDR1 WNHNN, CDR2 SYGVQD (reference sequence). The CDR3 is made up of 13 amino acids. The CDR3 loop is CASSESGQYEQYF. CDR3 sequence (DNA): TGCGCCAGCAGTGAGTCTGGTCAGTACGAGCAGTACTTC.

This clone was observed once. As DNA, the CDR3 is TGTGCCAGCAGCTTATATTCGCGGGGGACAGATACGCAGTATTTT. Translating gives CASSLYSRGTDTQYF. The V gene is TRBV7-3, the J gene TRBJ2-3; 7 nucleotides agree with TRBD2. The germline CDR1 and CDR2 sequences are SGHTA and FQGTGA. The J segment lost 3 bases and the V segment lost 2 bases, leaving 5 bases of the junction unmatched. This CDR3 contains 15 residues.

The chain is built from TRBV6-2 or TRBV6-3 and TRBJ2-4, with D possibly being TRBD1 (6 bases). Trimming took off 2 bases at V and 0 bases at J, with 11 bases between the two ends. This CDR3 spans 16 amino acids. The germline V gene has CDR1 MNHEY and CDR2 SVGEGT. The CDR3 sequence: CASSYDRFLAKNIQYF. The CDR3 region has the DNA TGTGCCAGCAGTTACGACAGGTTCCTAGCCAAAAACATTCAGTACTTC.

The chain combines TRBV6-6 with TRBJ1-2; D uncertain. The CDR3 loop spans 15 amino acids. Trimming removed 2 bases at V and 0 bases at J, with 10 bases between. Germline V lookup: CDR1 MNHNY, CDR2 SVGAGI (reference sequence). The CDR3 loop reads CASSYVTGANYGYTF. CDR3 DNA sequence: TGTGCCAGCAGTTACGTGACCGGAGCTAACTATGGCTACACCTTC.

The rearrangement uses TRBV2 and TRBJ1-1, with D perhaps TRBD1 (6 bases). CDR3 length equals 13 residues. Trimming left V 8 bases short and J 8 bases short, with 18 bases between. CDR1 and CDR2 (germline): SNHLY, FYNNEI. CDR3 DNA sequence: TGTGCCAGCGGGGGCAGCCTGTTAGCGGAAGCTTTCTTT. Amino acid sequence: CASGGSLLAEAFF.